This is a list of T cell receptor beta chains from one sample in a study of cytomegalovirus exposure and HLA in healthy donors. Some clones are missing from TCRdb's copy, which holds only in-frame ones; the method was immunoSEQ multiplex PCR. The sample holds about 200,000 clones. Sequenced sample: PBMCs. Receptors originate from a boy aged 5-17 years in good health and CMV-seronegative. Each CDR3 is given with its conserved first and last residue. Each record gives: V gene, D gene, J gene, CDR3 length, CDR3 DNA, CDR3 protein. A D gene is named only where the DNA matches it firmly.

TRBV15	TRBD1	TRBJ2-3	14	TGTGCCACCAGCAGGGCACAGGGGTCAGATACGCAGTATTTT	CATSRAQGSDTQYF
TRBV7-9	.	TRBJ1-3	16	TGTGCCAGCAGCTTATATAATGCGGCGGTGGGAAACACCATATATTTT	CASSLYNAAVGNTIYF
TRBV4-1	.	TRBJ1-1	15	TGCGCCAGCAGCCCTCGAGGCACACCGAACACTGAAGCTTTCTTT	CASSPRGTPNTEAFF
TRBV7-7	.	TRBJ1-1	13	TGTGCTAGCAGCTTATCTCAGGCCAGTGAAGCTTTCTTT	CASSLSQASEAFF
TRBV6-1	TRBD2	TRBJ2-1	12	TGTGCCAGCGGGGAGGGGTACAATGAGCAGTTCTTC	CASGEGYNEQFF
TRBV25-1	.	TRBJ1-1	14	TGTGCCAGCAGTGAATTGGGGGGACGGACTGAAGCTTTCTTT	CASSELGGRTEAFF
TRBV2	TRBD2	TRBJ2-2	18	TGTGCCAGCAGTGACGGGGTAGCGGGGGGGCTTAGCACCGGGGAGCTGTTTTTT	CASSDGVAGGLSTGELFF
TRBV9	TRBD2	TRBJ2-3	15	TGTGCCAGCACAAGATGGACTAGCGAGCCAGATACGCAGTATTTT	CASTRWTSEPDTQYF
TRBV2	TRBD2	TRBJ2-1	14	TGTGCCAGCAGTGATTGGACTAGAGGTAATGAGCAGTTCTTC	CASSDWTRGNEQFF
TRBV7-2	TRBD1	TRBJ2-2	16	TGTGCCAGCAGCTTAGTCGGCAGGGGGTACACCGGGGAGCTGTTTTTT	CASSLVGRGYTGELFF
TRBV7-3	.	TRBJ2-2	13	TGTGCCAGCTCCTCGTACGGGGCCGGGGAGCTGTTTTTT	CASSSYGAGELFF
TRBV6-1	TRBD1	TRBJ2-7	14	TGTGCCAGCGAGAGGGGGACAGGGCTCTACGAGCAGTACTTC	CASERGTGLYEQYF
TRBV6-5	TRBD1	TRBJ1-2	15	TGTGCCAGCAGTTACACGGACAGGGGGCGGCATGGCTACACCTTC	CASSYTDRGRHGYTF
TRBV4-1	TRBD1	TRBJ1-4	12	TGCGCCAGCAGGACAGGGAACGAAAAACTGTTTTTT	CASRTGNEKLFF
TRBV27	.	TRBJ2-7	15	TGTGTCAGCAGTTTATCCCCAGGGGCCACCTACGAGCAGTACTTC	CVSSLSPGATYEQYF
TRBV5-1	.	TRBJ2-5	18	TGCGCCAGCAGCTTGGGGGTGGGGGCCAAAAGCAACCAAGGGACCCAGTACTTC	CASSLGVGAKSNQGTQYF
TRBV9	.	TRBJ1-6	14	TGTGCCAGCAGCCCGGGGGGACGCCATTCACCCCTCCACTTT	CASSPGGRHSPLHF
TRBV2	TRBD1	TRBJ2-4	13	TGTGCCAGCAGCGGGCAGGGGGTGGACATTCAGTACTTC	CASSGQGVDIQYF
TRBV10-3	TRBD2	TRBJ2-5	14	TGTGCCACCACAAGCGGGGGGGCGCAAGAGACCCAGTACTTC	CATTSGGAQETQYF
TRBV11-3	TRBD1	TRBJ2-2	17	TGTGCCAGCAGCTTAGGGCCCGGGACAGGCGTCACCGGGGAGCTGTTTTTT	CASSLGPGTGVTGELFF
TRBV11-2	.	TRBJ1-2	16	TGTGCCAGCAGCTCCCCTGCTGGGCCCAGGGGCTATGGCTACACCTTC	CASSSPAGPRGYGYTF
TRBV9	.	TRBJ2-6	13	TGTGCCAGCAGCGGGTTGGAGATCCGCGTCCTGACTTTC	CASSGLEIRVLTF
TRBV7-8	TRBD1	TRBJ2-3	18	TGTGCCAGCAGCTTAGACAGGGGTCCCGCCCGAAGCACAGATACGCAGTATTTT	CASSLDRGPARSTDTQYF
TRBV7-6	TRBD2	TRBJ2-5	18	TGTGCCAGCAGCTTAGTCTATTCTAGCGGGGGGGTCCAAGAGACCCAGTACTTC	CASSLVYSSGGVQETQYF
TRBV2	.	TRBJ1-1	12	TGTGCCAGCAGATCGGGATACACTGAAGCTTTCTTT	CASRSGYTEAFF
TRBV6-1	.	TRBJ1-1	15	TGTGCCAGCAGTGATCTGGGACTCATGAACACTGAAGCTTTCTTT	CASSDLGLMNTEAFF
TRBV5-1	.	TRBJ2-5	15	TGCGCCAGCGGTCTGGGCCCCATCCCTCAAGAGACCCAGTACTTC	CASGLGPIPQETQYF